This T cell receptor beta chain was recovered during a study of cytomegalovirus exposure and HLA in healthy donors (dated by TCRdb to 2017 to 2019). As for the study more broadly: According to a later analysis, one platform produced both the 120 validation repertoires and the 550 to 800 repertoires of the first cohort. The study aimed to test whether signatures of past pathogen exposure could be identified by cataloging public T cell receptors. Along with the approximately 700-subject first cohort, a separate validation cohort of over a hundred different subjects was used. High-throughput TCR immunosequencing, statistical association of individual TCRs with disease status, and machine learning were combined to predict cytomegalovirus infection status.

For this clone: Its target antigen remains unknown. Per-base quality was not reported, and no clone a single base away is much larger than it.

Preparation of the library involved the immunoSEQ multiplex PCR assay. As for how the authors treated the data: To diagnose cytomegalovirus status from the catalog of TCR beta chain sequences, a statistical classification framework was built. TCRdb carries this immuneACCESS record with in-frame sequences only. Its versions omit some clonotypes, under half of them owing to an unresolved V gene in the studies checked, with the rest unexplained. V, J and clone size derive from that table, while D and trimming were established from the DNA sequence. The table for this sample lists over 150,000 clones; about 90% of them were counted only once. Under 7% of the sample belongs to the ten largest clones. The CDR3 runs 14 amino acids, cysteine and phenylalanine included. Only the CDR3 region is kept as DNA, spanning 42 bases read in frame from base 1. CDR1 and CDR2 were assigned from the germline V gene as SGHVS and FQNEAQ. V is pared back by 5 bases and J by 6 bases, with 14 bases lying between the germline termini.

The donors belonged to the validation cohort of over a hundred subjects, which was separate from the approximately 610-subject first cohort. Overall results and qualifications from the work: The classifier was reported to diagnose cytomegalovirus status with high specificity and sensitivity in both the original and validation cohorts. A later analysis lacked HLA typing for the validation cohort, so it scored co-occurrence in that cohort across all 120 repertoires. A later analysis found that TCRs clustered in the first cohort also tended to co-occur in the roughly 110 validation repertoires, with 94% of cluster scores above 0. It was suggested by the authors that the approach could potentially be generalized to other disease states and immunological phenotypes. Most TCR sequences were seen in very few donors, while some public TCRs were found in many individuals. In vitro tests confirmed that a few of the cytomegalovirus-associated TCR beta chains recognize cytomegalovirus antigens. In the study, about 150 TCR beta chains were listed as associated with cytomegalovirus.

The receptor's source is a young woman in good health and CMV-seronegative. The rearranged segments are TRBV7-8 and TRBJ1-3, with no confidently assigned D gene. The specimen was PBMCs. This receptor carries the CDR3 CASSLGEVLNTIYF. The sequenced DNA: TGTGCCAGCAGCCTCGGAGAGGTTTTAAACACCATATATTTT. The CDR3, completed at both ends by the reference TRBV7-8 and TRBJ1-3 genes, gives the full variable domain GAGVSQSPRYKVAKRGQDVALRCDPISGHVSLFWYQQALGQGPEFLTYFQNEAQLDKSGLPSDRFFAERPEGSVSTLKIQRTQQEDSAVYLCASSLGEVLNTIYFGEGSWLTVV.